The 11 T cell receptor beta chains reported below all come from one sample, sequenced in a study of blood T cell repertoires in COVID-19. The assay was immunoSEQ multiplex PCR, and TCRdb's table has in-frame clones only and misses some. This sample has 200,000 to 250,000 clones, with roughly nine tenths found just once. The sequenced sample consisted of peripheral blood. Source of these receptors: a man in his 60s with acute or convalescent COVID-19.

This chain joins TRBV2 and TRBJ1-2, with 10 nucleotides matching TRBD1. The CDR3 spans 14 residues. J gave up 7 bases and V 5 bases, and 7 bases lay outside the gene matches. Germline V gives CDR1 SNHLY, CDR2 FYNNEI. The DNA for the CDR3 is TGTGCCAGCAGTTCTGGGACAGGGGTGTTTGGCTACACCTTC. Translated: CASSSGTGVFGYTF.

This chain connects TRBV7-6 to TRBJ2-7; 8 bases line up with TRBD2. This CDR3 is 14 amino acids long. Germline V CDR1 and CDR2: SGHVS, FNYEAQ. Unmatched junction bases numbered 10, after V lost 5 bases and J lost 7 bases. The CDR3 DNA sequence: TGTGCCAGCAGCCCCTACGGGACTAGTAAAGAGCAGTACTTC. The encoded protein is CASSPYGTSKEQYF.

The chain employs TRBV2 and TRBJ2-5; D may be TRBD2 (5 bases). V lost 4 bases to trimming and J lost 7 bases, with 7 bases between them. There are 11 residues in the CDR3. Germline CDR1 and CDR2: SNHLY and FYNNEI. CDR3 bases: TGTGCCAGCAGTGTCGGGGTGACCCAGTACTTC. This translates into CASSVGVTQYF.

This chain joins TRBV5-5 and TRBJ2-5, with 10 nucleotides matching TRBD1. Germline trimming cut 4 bases from V and 5 bases from J; bases unmatched to any gene: 11. The CDR3 has 16 residues. Germline CDR1 is SGHKS and CDR2 is YYEKEE (reference sequence). The CDR3 spells CASSPTGTGAWETQYF. The DNA of the CDR3 is TGTGCCAGCAGCCCCACCGGGACAGGGGCGTGGGAGACCCAGTACTTC.

V usage is TRBV6-5 and J usage is TRBJ2-7; 9 bases are a match to TRBD1. The CDR3 is made up of 14 amino acids. The ends lost 3 bases at V and 5 bases at J; junction bases unmatched: 5. The germline gives CDR1 MNHEY, CDR2 SVGAGI. CDR3: CASSYQTGGDEQYF. CDR3 bases: TGTGCCAGCAGTTATCAGACAGGGGGAGACGAGCAGTACTTC.

The chain carries TRBV4-1 and TRBJ2-7; 7 positions match TRBD2. V trimming: 4 bases; J trimming: 6 bases; junction bases outside the gene matches: 12. The germline CDR1 and CDR2 sequences are MGHRA and YSYEKL. The CDR3 has 15 residues. CDR3 DNA: TGCGCCAGCAGCCGGATGCCGGGACTACAAACCGAGCAGTACTTC. This codes for CASSRMPGLQTEQYF.

The chain couples TRBV6-1 to TRBJ2-7, with TRBD1 matching over 7 bases. The length of the CDR3 is 17 residues. Looked up from germline, CDR1 is MNHNS and CDR2 is SASEGT. With V trimmed by 0 bases and J by 0 bases, 8 bases remained unmatched. The CDR3 loop is CASSEAGTATSSYEQYF. In nucleotides, the CDR3 is TGTGCCAGCAGTGAAGCTGGGACAGCGACGAGCTCCTACGAGCAGTACTTC.

The chain has TRBV11-3 and TRBJ1-2, with D possibly being TRBD1 (6 bases). Trimming removed 4 bases from V and 3 bases from J, with 15 bases in between. The CDR3 runs to 15 residues. The germline V gene encodes CDR1 SGHNT and CDR2 YENEEA. For the CDR3, the DNA is TGTGCCAGCAGCTCAGGATCCGCAGGGGACTATGGCTACACCTTC. Its translation is CASSSGSAGDYGYTF.

This rearrangement joins TRBV4-3 to TRBJ2-1, with 10 bases fitting TRBD1. Germline trimming cut 4 bases from V and 8 bases from J; bases unmatched to any gene: 8. The CDR3 is 15 residues long. Germline V gene lookup returns CDR1 LGHNA and CDR2 YSLEER. The DNA for the CDR3 is TGCGCCAGCAGCCTGCGGGACAGGGGCGGGTATGAGCAGTTCTTC. It codes for CASSLRDRGGYEQFF.

As regards this clone: Other DNA sequences in the same sample also yield this CDR3. The genes are TRBV6-6 and TRBJ1-1; D remains unclear. Germline assignment: CDR1 MNHNY and CDR2 SVGAGI (reference sequence). V gave up 0 bases and J gave up 2 bases, with 4 bases separating them. The length of the CDR3 is 13 residues. The CDR3 sequence is CASSYSSNTEAFF. In nucleotides, the CDR3 is TGTGCCAGCAGTTACTCGAGCAACACTGAAGCTTTCTTT.

The rearrangement joins TRBV14 to TRBJ2-7; D ambiguous. CDR3 length: 16 residues. CDR1 and CDR2 from the germline V gene are SGHDN and FVKESK. V shed 0 bases and J shed 0 bases, with 12 bases lying between them. The CDR3 loop is CASSQDRGSPSYEQYF. The CDR3 DNA is TGTGCCAGCAGCCAAGATCGAGGTTCCCCCTCCTACGAGCAGTACTTC.